These T cell receptor beta chains were read from a single sample in a study of shared clonotypes between healthy human individuals. TCRdb's copy holds only in-frame clones and misses some; the assay was immunoSEQ multiplex PCR. This sample has hundreds of thousands of clones; roughly 72% occur once, and the top ten carry about 12%. The sequencing sample was made of PBMCs. The source is a woman aged 35 to 49 in good health. Some clones in this sample may be carry-over from other donors' samples. CDR3s include the opening cysteine and the closing phenylalanine or tryptophan. D genes are given only for firm matches. Clone sizes are given selectively: once, few, many, or a class where the clone is expanded.

size	V	D	J	DNA	CDR3
NA	TRBV27	TRBD1	TRBJ2-3	TGTGCCAGCAGTTTATTACGGACAGGGGATACGCAGTATTTT	CASSLLRTGDTQYF
NA	TRBV30	TRBD2	TRBJ2-1	TGTGCCTGGAGGGACCTTCGGACTAGCGGGATCCATGAGCAGTTCTTC	CAWRDLRTSGIHEQFF
NA	TRBV11-2	NA	TRBJ2-7	TGTGCCAGCAGCTTAGCGGGGGGCTGGTACGAGCAGTACTTC	CASSLAGGWYEQYF
NA	TRBV27	NA	TRBJ2-1	TGTGCCAGTTCCCGGACCACCTACAATGAGCAGTTCTTC	CASSRTTYNEQFF
NA	TRBV5-4	NA	TRBJ2-5	TGTGCCAGCACGGGGCAGGATACCACGGGCGAGACCCAGTACTTC	CASTGQDTTGETQYF
NA	TRBV10-2	NA	TRBJ2-3	TGCGCCAGCCGATCATCCGGGGACTCCCATACGCAGTATTTT	CASRSSGDSHTQYF
NA	TRBV6-1	NA	TRBJ2-7	TGTGCCAGCAGTGGCGGAAATTGGGAGCAGTACTTC	CASSGGNWEQYF
once	TRBV12-5	NA	TRBJ1-2	TGTGCTAGTGGTTTTTTTGGGGCGACAGTCCATTATGGCTACACCTTC	CASGFFGATVHYGYTF
NA	TRBV19	TRBD1	TRBJ1-4	TGTGCCAGTAGTATACTGGGGACAGTTAATGAAAAACTGTTTTTT	CASSILGTVNEKLFF
NA	TRBV7-9	TRBD2	TRBJ2-1	TGTGCCAGCAGCGTAATTATCAACCCGGGACTACCCCTTGGGAATGAGCAGTTCTTC	CASSVIINPGLPLGNEQFF
NA	TRBV19	TRBD2	TRBJ2-2	TGTGCCAGTAGCCCTAGCGGGGTAATATCCGGGGAGCTGTTTTTT	CASSPSGVISGELFF
NA	TRBV9	TRBD2	TRBJ2-3	TGTGCCAGCAGCGTGAGACTAGCGGGTCTCGGAGATACGCAGTATTTT	CASSVRLAGLGDTQYF
few	TRBV7-9	NA	TRBJ2-2	TGTGCCAGCAGTAAAGGAGGTGTCACCTACACCGGGGAGCTGTTTTTT	CASSKGGVTYTGELFF
NA	TRBV18	TRBD1	TRBJ2-2	TGTGCCAGCTCACCAGGTCGGGGACAGCCGAACACCGGGGAGCTGTTTTTT	CASSPGRGQPNTGELFF
NA	TRBV28	TRBD1	TRBJ2-7	TGTGCCAGCGGCCCTCAGGGGGCACCCACCTACGAGCAGTACTTC	CASGPQGAPTYEQYF
NA	TRBV30	TRBD2	TRBJ2-1	TGTGCCTGGAGTGTGACTAGCGGGAGGGTTTTATTCTTC	CAWSVTSGRVLFF
few	TRBV9	NA	TRBJ1-1	TGTGCCAGCAGCGTGGGCGGGTCTGGGAACACTGAAGCTTTCTTT	CASSVGGSGNTEAFF
NA	TRBV9	NA	TRBJ2-1	TGTGCCAGCAGCGTAGGATTAGGAAACTACAATGAGCAGTTCTTC	CASSVGLGNYNEQFF
once	TRBV18	TRBD2	TRBJ2-1	TGTGCCAGCTCAACTACTCTAGCGGGTGAGCAGTTCTTC	CASSTTLAGEQFF
once	TRBV5-4	NA	TRBJ1-2	TGTGCCAGCAGCTTTGCCCGGGGTTCGGATGGCTACACCTTC	CASSFARGSDGYTF
NA	TRBV11-2	NA	TRBJ2-2	TGTGCCAGCAGCTTAGGTTTGGGGAGCACCGGGGAGCTGTTTTTT	CASSLGLGSTGELFF
NA	TRBV7-2	TRBD1	TRBJ1-2	TGTGCCAGCAGCTTAGCGGGAGGGGGCGCCTATGGCTACACCTTC	CASSLAGGGAYGYTF
NA	TRBV5-1	NA	TRBJ2-1	TGCGCCAGCACGGAGAGCTCCTACAATGAGCAGTTCTTC	CASTESSYNEQFF
many	TRBV7-2	TRBD1	TRBJ1-4	TGTGCCAGCAGCCCGGACAGGGGACCTGCAACTAATGAAAAACTGTTTTTT	CASSPDRGPATNEKLFF
few	TRBV7-8	NA	TRBJ1-5	TGTGCCAGCAGCTTAGCAAGTGGGGGACAGCCCCAGCATTTT	CASSLASGGQPQHF
many	TRBV4-1	TRBD2	TRBJ2-2	TGCGCCAGCAGCCAAGAAGCTAGCGGGAGCGGGGAGCTGTTTTTT	CASSQEASGSGELFF
once	TRBV9	NA	TRBJ1-2	TGTGCCAGCAGCGAGACCGGACAGACCTATGGCTACACCTTC	CASSETGQTYGYTF
many	TRBV14	NA	TRBJ2-1	TGTGCCAGCAGCCAAGAGGTTTGGTACAATGAGCAGTTCTTC	CASSQEVWYNEQFF
NA	TRBV6-4	NA	TRBJ2-2	TGTGCCAGCAGTGAGGGTATTGCGAACACCGGGGAGCTGTTTTTT	CASSEGIANTGELFF
many	TRBV6-4	NA	TRBJ2-2	TGTGCCAGCAGTGAGTCCCCCCACACCGGGGAGCTGTTTTTT	CASSESPHTGELFF
NA	TRBV7-8	TRBD1	TRBJ2-5	TGTGCCAGCAGGTCGACAGGGTACGGGACCCAGTACTTC	CASRSTGYGTQYF
NA	TRBV27	TRBD1	TRBJ1-2	TGTGCCAGCAGTCCAGGACAGGGGATTGGTTATGGCTACACCTTC	CASSPGQGIGYGYTF
NA	TRBV18	TRBD1	TRBJ1-5	TGTGCCAGCTCACCCGAGACAGGGCGGCAACAGCCCCAGCATTTT	CASSPETGRQQPQHF
once	TRBV5-8	TRBD1	TRBJ1-2	TGTGCCAGCAGCTTGGGACAGGGGTACTATGGCTACACCTTC	CASSLGQGYYGYTF
NA	TRBV4-2	TRBD2	TRBJ2-5	TGTGCCAGCAGCCGCGTTGGGACTAGCCAAGAGACCCAGTACTTC	CASSRVGTSQETQYF
NA	TRBV11-2	NA	TRBJ2-7	TGTGCCAGCAGCTTAGATGTCAATTACGGCGAGCAGTACTTC	CASSLDVNYGEQYF
NA	TRBV27	NA	TRBJ1-1	TGTGCCAGCAGTTCCGGGGGGGGAAACACTGAAGCTTTCTTT	CASSSGGGNTEAFF
once	TRBV7-2	NA	TRBJ1-2	TGTGCCAGCAGCCCCGGACACCGAACTAACTATGGCTACACCTTC	CASSPGHRTNYGYTF
NA	TRBV11-2	NA	TRBJ1-2	TGTGCCAGCAGCCCCTTGGGGGCCCGGGGCTACACCTTC	CASSPLGARGYTF
NA	TRBV28	NA	TRBJ2-7	TGTGCCAGCAGTTTATCTAACAGTCTGTACGAGCAGTACTTC	CASSLSNSLYEQYF
NA	TRBV30	TRBD1	TRBJ1-1	TGTGCCTGGAATCACAGGGGCGCCCTGAACACTGAAGCTTTCTTT	CAWNHRGALNTEAFF
NA	TRBV2	NA	TRBJ1-2	TGTGCCAGCAGTGGTGGAGCCTCCTATGGCTACACCTTC	CASSGGASYGYTF